This T cell receptor beta chain emerged from a study of cytomegalovirus exposure and HLA in healthy donors. Study-wide findings and caveats: Reports state that TCR beta sequences accurately predicted most subjects' HLA-A and HLA-B alleles. Rare TCR sequences dominated, though some public TCRs recurred in many donors.

Trimming cost V 5 bases and J 8 bases, with 13 bases left between them. Looked up from germline, CDR1 is MRHNA and CDR2 is SNTAGT. This CDR3 contains 13 residues. The PCR was carried out with 60 Vbeta primers and 13 Jbeta primers. This table comes from immunoSEQ multiplex PCR, and its TCRdb copy is limited to in-frame clones, with some not included. The sample comprises 110,000 to 150,000 clones, about 79% of which are singletons, and around 4.3% rests with the top ten. As concerns this clone: Antigen specificity is unknown.

This sequence originates from a middle-aged man in good health and CMV-seropositive. What was sequenced was PBMCs. The V call is TRBV6-4, the J call TRBJ2-1; maybe TRBD2 (5 bases). The CDR3 loop is CASSKTTFDEQFF. CDR3 DNA sequence: TGTGCCAGCAGTAAGACTACCTTCGATGAGCAGTTCTTC.